Sequencing of this TCR beta chain was carried out in a study of cytomegalovirus exposure and HLA in healthy donors. About the research overall: T cells numbering approximately 170 million yielded more than 100 million unique TCR beta sequences in an earlier analysis.

The PCR made use of 60 Vbeta and 13 Jbeta primers. Assay used: immunoSEQ multiplex PCR; TCRdb lists only in-frame clones, some missing. The repertoire holds 200,000 or so clones, with roughly 80% as singletons. With 0 bases removed from V and 6 bases from J, the gap between germline ends came to 12 bases. The CDR3 spans 16 residues. Germline CDR1 reads MNHEY; CDR2 reads SVGAGI. Study-level points and caveats: A later analysis linked a missense variant in DCLRE1C to the trimming of TCR beta V and J genes. The HLA-A and HLA-B alleles of most subjects were reportedly predicted accurately from TCR beta sequences.

With respect to this clone: Its antigen is not identified.

The chain uses TRBV6-5 and TRBJ1-6; no definite D call. The sequencing sample was made of PBMCs. The sequence derives from a man aged 45-65 years in good health and CMV-seronegative. The CDR3 sequence is CASSYSIQLGNSPLHF. In nucleotides, the CDR3 is TGTGCCAGCAGTTACTCGATACAGTTGGGTAATTCACCCCTCCACTTT.